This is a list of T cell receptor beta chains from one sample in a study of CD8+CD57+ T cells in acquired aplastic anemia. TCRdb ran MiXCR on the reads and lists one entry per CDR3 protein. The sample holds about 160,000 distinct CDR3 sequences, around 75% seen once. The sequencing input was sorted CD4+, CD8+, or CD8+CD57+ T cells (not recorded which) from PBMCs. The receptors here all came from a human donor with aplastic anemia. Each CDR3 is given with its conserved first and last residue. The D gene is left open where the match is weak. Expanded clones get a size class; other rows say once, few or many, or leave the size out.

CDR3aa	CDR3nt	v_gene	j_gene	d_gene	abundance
CASTPGASPLHF	TGTGCCAGCACCCCGGGGGCTTCACCCCTCCACTTT	TRBV7-2	TRBJ1-6	-	-
CSARDPDWIHEQYF	TGCAGTGCTAGGGACCCGGACTGGATACACGAGCAGTACTTC	TRBV20-1	TRBJ2-7	-	many
CASSVTGNTIYF	TGTGCCAGCAGTGTGACAGGAAACACCATATATTTT	TRBV25-1	TRBJ1-3	-	few
CASSHRDRGQGGYTF	TGTGCCAGCAGCCATCGGGACAGGGGCCAGGGCGGCTACACCTTC	TRBV7-2	TRBJ1-2	TRBD1	-
CASSLAGGSYNSPLHF	TGTGCCAGCAGCTTAGCCGGGGGCTCCTATAATTCACCCCTCCACTTT	TRBV7-9	TRBJ1-6	-	-
CSASSLNGGSTTDTQYF	TGCAGTGCTAGCAGCCTCAACGGAGGGTCTACCACAGATACGCAGTATTTT	TRBV20-1	TRBJ2-3	-	-
CASSFAASGSSYEQYF	TGTGCCAGCAGCTTCGCCGCTAGCGGGTCCTCCTACGAGCAGTACTTC	TRBV7-8	TRBJ2-7	TRBD2	few
CASSLNRVGARAEAFF	TGTGCCAGCAGCTTGAACAGGGTGGGAGCCCGGGCTGAAGCTTTCTTT	TRBV7-8	TRBJ1-1	-	-
CASSLTTANYGYTF	TGTGCCAGCAGCTTAACGACAGCCAACTATGGCTACACCTTC	TRBV9	TRBJ1-2	-	-
CASSPTAGTADGYTF	TGTGCCAGCAGCCCTACAGCCGGGACAGCCGATGGCTACACCTTC	TRBV11-1	TRBJ1-2	TRBD1	many
CASSLGTGDGETQYF	TGTGCCAGCAGCTTAGGGACAGGGGACGGGGAGACCCAGTACTTC	TRBV7-3	TRBJ2-5	TRBD1	few
CASSQGGYNEQFF	TGTGCCAGCAGCCAAGGGGGTTACAATGAGCAGTTCTTC	TRBV14	TRBJ2-1	-	few
CASSFYSGQETQYF	TGTGCCAGCAGCTTTTACAGCGGACAAGAGACCCAGTACTTC	TRBV7-2	TRBJ2-5	-	once
CTSRFRDSPEEQYF	TGTACCAGCAGGTTTCGGGACTCCCCGGAGGAGCAGTACTTC	TRBV7-8	TRBJ2-7	-	many
CASSAPGTASTQYF	TGCGCCAGCAGCGCGCCTGGGACCGCTTCGACCCAGTACTTC	TRBV5-1	TRBJ2-5	-	-
CASSLSTAEEQFF	TGTGCCAGCAGTTTATCGACAGCCGAAGAGCAGTTCTTC	TRBV27	TRBJ2-1	-	-
CASSETTSGLNNEQFF	TGCGCCAGCAGTGAGACGACTAGCGGGCTTAACAATGAGCAGTTCTTC	TRBV10-1	TRBJ2-1	TRBD2	-
CSADEPGSFF	TGCAGTGCTGATGAGCCAGGGTCTTTCTTT	TRBV20-1	TRBJ1-1	-	-
CASSPPTGSLENTIYF	TGTGCCAGCAGCCCCCCAACAGGGTCCCTCGAAAACACCATATATTTT	TRBV7-2	TRBJ1-3	-	-
CASSFLQGDTEAFF	TGTGCCAGCAGCTTTTTGCAGGGGGACACTGAAGCTTTCTTT	TRBV7-2	TRBJ1-1	TRBD1	-
CASTLNQGLGMYEQYF	TGTGCCAGCACACTCAATCAGGGTCTAGGGATGTACGAGCAGTACTTC	TRBV7-9	TRBJ2-7	-	-
CASSLSSLAGKNEQFF	TGTGCCAGCAGCTTATCGTCCCTAGCGGGGAAGAATGAGCAGTTCTTC	TRBV7-2	TRBJ2-1	TRBD2	once
CASSLEQGVGETQYF	TGTGCCAGCAGCTTAGAACAGGGTGTCGGAGAGACCCAGTACTTC	TRBV7-9	TRBJ2-5	-	many
CASSRDRADEQYF	TGCGCCAGCAGCCGCGACAGGGCCGACGAGCAGTACTTC	TRBV5-1	TRBJ2-7	TRBD1	-
CASSEGAGDTQYF	TGTGCCAGCAGTGAAGGGGCGGGAGATACGCAGTATTTT	TRBV24-1	TRBJ2-3	-	once
CASSFADNYGYTF	TGTGCCAGCAGCTTCGCGGACAACTATGGCTACACCTTC	TRBV5-4	TRBJ1-2	-	-
CSVCDRGPNQPQHF	TGCAGCGTCTGCGACAGGGGGCCCAATCAGCCCCAGCATTTT	TRBV29-1	TRBJ1-5	TRBD1	few
CASSGEDRWDEQYF	TGTGCCAGCAGCGGAGAGGACCGATGGGACGAGCAGTACTTC	TRBV9	TRBJ2-7	-	-
CAISVGTGPNQEQYF	TGTGCCATCAGTGTGGGGACAGGGCCGAACCAAGAGCAGTACTTC	TRBV10-3	TRBJ2-7	TRBD1	-
CASSLKNGNTIYF	TGTGCCAGCAGCTTAAAGAACGGAAACACCATATATTTT	TRBV5-6	TRBJ1-3	-	-
CASSVGEVPGAEAFF	TGTGCCAGCAGCGTAGGTGAGGTACCAGGGGCTGAAGCTTTCTTT	TRBV9	TRBJ1-1	-	-
CAIRGVEAFF	TGTGCCATCAGGGGGGTTGAAGCTTTCTTT	TRBV2	TRBJ1-1	TRBD1	few
CASSPGGGRKDYEQYF	TGTGCCAGCAGCCCTGGCGGGGGGCGGAAGGATTACGAGCAGTACTTC	TRBV7-2	TRBJ2-7	TRBD2	-
CASSSDSSYEQYF	TGTGCCAGCAGTTCGGACAGTTCCTACGAGCAGTACTTC	TRBV2	TRBJ2-7	-	few
CARRYGGFSAFPEFF	TGCGCCCGGCGATACGGGGGTTTCTCGGCCTTTCCTGAGTTCTTC	TRBV10-1	TRBJ2-1	-	few